The T cell receptor (beta chain) described here comes from a study of technical replicates of blood from a handful of donors (TCRdb year 2017). Concerning this clone itself: Its antigen is not yet known. Per-base qualities were not stored, and no clone one base away is much larger.

Measured from the cysteine to the phenylalanine, the CDR3 is 13 residues long. Only CDR3 DNA is held: 39 bases, read in frame from base 1. Per the germline V gene, SGHRS is the CDR1 and YFSETQ is the CDR2. Deletion took 5 bases off V and 6 bases off J, with a span of 12 bases between the germline ends. Library prep was done by the immunoSEQ multiplex PCR assay. What TCRdb holds here is the immuneACCESS table cut down to in-frame rearrangements. Part of the clones is not present; checked against another copy, under half of the missing clones reflect an unresolved V gene, and the others are unexplained. The sample has roughly 82,000 clones on record, 90% to 95% of them singletons. The leading ten clones occupy around 0.27% of the sample.

Specimen: T cells isolated from PBMCs. The V and J genes are TRBV5-1 and TRBJ1-5, with no confidently assigned D gene. The clonotype originates from a human donor in good health. CDR3 loop: CASSLGGGQPQHF. DNA sequence: TGCGCCAGCAGTCTGGGAGGCGGTCAGCCCCAGCATTTT.